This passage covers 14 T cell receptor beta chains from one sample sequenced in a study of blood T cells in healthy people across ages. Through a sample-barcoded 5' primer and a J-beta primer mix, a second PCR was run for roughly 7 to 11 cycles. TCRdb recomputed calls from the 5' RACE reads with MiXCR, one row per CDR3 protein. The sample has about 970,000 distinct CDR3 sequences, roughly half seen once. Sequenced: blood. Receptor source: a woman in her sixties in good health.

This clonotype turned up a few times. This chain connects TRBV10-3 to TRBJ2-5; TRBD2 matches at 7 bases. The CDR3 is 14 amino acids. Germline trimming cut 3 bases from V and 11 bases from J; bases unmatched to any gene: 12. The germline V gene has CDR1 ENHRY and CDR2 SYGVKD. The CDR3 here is CAISDRLAGNEQYF. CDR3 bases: TGTGCCATCAGTGACCGACTAGCTGGCAATGAGCAGTACTTC.

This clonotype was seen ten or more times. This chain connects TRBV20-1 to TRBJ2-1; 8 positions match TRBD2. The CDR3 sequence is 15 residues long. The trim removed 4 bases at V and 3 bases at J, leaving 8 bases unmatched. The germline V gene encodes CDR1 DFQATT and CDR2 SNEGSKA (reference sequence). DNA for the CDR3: TGCAGTGCTACCCCGGCGGGAGGATACTACAATGAGCAGTTCTTC. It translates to CSATPAGGYYNEQFF.

The CDR3 coding sequence is TGTGCCAGCAGCGCCTTTGGGCGGGAGGGCAATGAGCAGTTCTTC. This sequence encodes CASSAFGREGNEQFF. V is TRBV9 and J is TRBJ2-1; 9 bases map to TRBD2. The CDR3 has 15 amino acids. Germline loops: CDR1 SGDLS, CDR2 YYNGEE. Trimming at V came to 3 bases and at J to 6 bases, leaving 7 bases not matched to a gene.

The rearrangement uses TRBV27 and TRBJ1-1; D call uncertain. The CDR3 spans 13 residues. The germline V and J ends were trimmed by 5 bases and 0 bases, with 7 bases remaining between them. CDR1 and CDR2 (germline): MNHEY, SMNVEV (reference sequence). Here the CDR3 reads CASSVWVNTEAFF. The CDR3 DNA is TGTGCCAGCAGTGTATGGGTGAACACTGAAGCTTTCTTT.

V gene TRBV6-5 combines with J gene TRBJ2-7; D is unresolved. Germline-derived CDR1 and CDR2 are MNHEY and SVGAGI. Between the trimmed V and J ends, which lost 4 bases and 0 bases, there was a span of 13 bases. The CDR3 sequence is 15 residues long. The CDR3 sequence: CASSSPGTLSYEQYF. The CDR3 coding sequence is TGTGCCAGCAGTTCCCCGGGCACTCTCTCCTACGAGCAGTACTTC.

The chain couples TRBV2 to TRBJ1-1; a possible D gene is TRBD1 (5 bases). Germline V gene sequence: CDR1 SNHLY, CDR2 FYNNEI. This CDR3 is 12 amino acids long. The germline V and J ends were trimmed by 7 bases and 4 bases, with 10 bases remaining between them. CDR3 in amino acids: CASKRGTTEAFF. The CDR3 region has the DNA TGTGCCAGCAAAAGGGGCACCACTGAAGCTTTCTTT.

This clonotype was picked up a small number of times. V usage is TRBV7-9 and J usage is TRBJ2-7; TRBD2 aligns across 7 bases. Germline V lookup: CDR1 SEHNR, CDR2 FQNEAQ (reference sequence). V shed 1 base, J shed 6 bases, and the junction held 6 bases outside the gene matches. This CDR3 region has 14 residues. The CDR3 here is CASSLVTSIGEQYF. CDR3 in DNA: TGTGCCAGCAGCTTAGTGACTAGCATTGGCGAGCAGTACTTC. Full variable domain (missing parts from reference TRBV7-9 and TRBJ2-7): DTGVSQNPRHKITKRGQNVTFRCDPISEHNRLYWYRQTLGQGPEFLTYFQNEAQLEKSRLLSDRFSAERPKGSFSTLEIQRTEQGDSAMYLCASSLVTSIGEQYFGPGTRLTVT.

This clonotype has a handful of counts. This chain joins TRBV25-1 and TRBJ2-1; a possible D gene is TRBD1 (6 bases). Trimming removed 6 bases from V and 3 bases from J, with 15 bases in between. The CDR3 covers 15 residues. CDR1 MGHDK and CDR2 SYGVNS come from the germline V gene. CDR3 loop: CASSDQGHYYNEQFF. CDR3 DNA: TGTGCCAGCAGCGACCAGGGACACTACTACAATGAGCAGTTCTTC.

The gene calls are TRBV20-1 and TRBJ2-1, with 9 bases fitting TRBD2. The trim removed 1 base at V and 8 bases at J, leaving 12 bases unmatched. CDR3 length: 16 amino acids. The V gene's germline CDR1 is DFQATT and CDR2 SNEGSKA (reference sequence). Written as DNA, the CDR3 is TGCAGTGCTAGAGGAATAGCGGGAGCTTTCTCCTATGAGCAGTTCTTC. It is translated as CSARGIAGAFSYEQFF.

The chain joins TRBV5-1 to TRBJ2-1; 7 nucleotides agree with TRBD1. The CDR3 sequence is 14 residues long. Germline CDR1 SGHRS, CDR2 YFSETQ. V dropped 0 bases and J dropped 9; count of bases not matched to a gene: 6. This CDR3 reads CASSLGGGLGEQFF. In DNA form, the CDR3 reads TGCGCCAGCAGCTTGGGAGGGGGCCTAGGTGAGCAGTTCTTC.

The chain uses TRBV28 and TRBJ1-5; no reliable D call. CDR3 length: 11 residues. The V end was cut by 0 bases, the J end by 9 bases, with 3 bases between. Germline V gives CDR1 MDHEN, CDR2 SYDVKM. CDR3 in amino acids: CASSLWGPQHF. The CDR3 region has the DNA TGTGCCAGCAGTTTATGGGGGCCCCAGCATTTT. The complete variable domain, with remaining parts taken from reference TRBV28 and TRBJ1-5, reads DVKVTQSSRYLVKRTGEKVFLECVQDMDHENMFWYRQDPGLGLRLIYFSYDVKMKEKGDIPEGYSVSREKKERFSLILESASTNQTSMYLCASSLWGPQHFGDGTRLSIL.

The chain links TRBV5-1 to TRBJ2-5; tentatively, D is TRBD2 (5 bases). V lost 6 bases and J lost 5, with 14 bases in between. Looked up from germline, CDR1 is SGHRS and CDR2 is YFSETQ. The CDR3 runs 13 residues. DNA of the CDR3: TGCGCCAGCAACTTAGGCCCGGGGGAGACCCAGTACTTC. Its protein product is CASNLGPGETQYF.

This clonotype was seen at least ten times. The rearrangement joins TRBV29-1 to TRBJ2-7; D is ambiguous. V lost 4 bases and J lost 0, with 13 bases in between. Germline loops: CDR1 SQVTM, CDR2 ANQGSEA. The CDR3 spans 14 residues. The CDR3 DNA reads TGCAGCGTTGCGCTAGGCTCGAGCTCCTACGAGCAGTACTTC. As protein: CSVALGSSSYEQYF.

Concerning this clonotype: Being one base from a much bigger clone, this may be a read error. DNA of the CDR3: TGTGCCGGCAGTCGACAGACTAGCGGGAGGACGCAGTATTTT. Translated: CAGSRQTSGRTQYF. The chain recombines TRBV27 with TRBJ2-3, with TRBD2 identical over 13 bases. Germline V gene data show CDR1 as MNHEY and CDR2 as SMNVEV (reference sequence). The CDR3 covers 14 residues.